This T cell receptor beta chain was sequenced during a study of T cells in Graves' hyperthyroidism and ophthalmopathy. This clonotype was picked up many times. Its antigen is still unknown. What was amplified from RNA transcripts were TCR beta CDR3 regions. The HTBI primer set drove a first-round RT-PCR of the TCR CDR3. TCRdb redid the calling of the multiplex PCR reads with MiXCR, one entry per CDR3 protein. The top ten hold roughly 10% of the sample, which has 650,000 to 750,000 distinct CDR3 sequences, less than 15% seen once. Findings and limits, study-wide: Researchers found most expanded thyroid clonotypes above 0.001 in blood as well.

Together with thyroid ultrasound, orbital computed tomography, serum thyroxine and TRAb, clinical symptoms were used for diagnoses. Source material: blood. The clonotype originates from a woman between 18 and 29 years old with Graves' hyperthyroidism.

CDR3 coding DNA: TGTGCCATCAGTGAGGCCGGCAATCAGCCCCAGCATTTT. It codes for CAISEAGNQPQHF. V is TRBV10-3 and J is TRBJ1-5; D remains ambiguous. The CDR3 covers 13 residues. In germline, CDR1 is ENHRY, CDR2 SYGVKD. Trimming pared 2 bases from V and 2 bases from J, leaving 4 bases between.